The rows below give T cell receptor beta chains drawn from one sample of a study of blood T cells in healthy people across ages. TCRdb analysed the 5' RACE reads with MiXCR anew, one entry per CDR3 protein. The table lists approximately 880,000 distinct CDR3 sequences, roughly 43% of them singletons, with around an eighth in the top ten. Sequencing used blood. Receptors originate from a man under 40 in good health. Both conserved end residues are part of each CDR3. Fields, in order: clone size, CDR3 length, D gene, J gene, V gene, CDR3 protein, CDR3 DNA. A D gene is named only where the DNA matches it firmly. Size is stated for part of the rows, as once, few or many counts, or as a class when the clone is expanded.

>-|18|TRBD2|TRBJ2-3|TRBV7-2
CASSRPGSGEHSTDTQYF
TGTGCCAGCAGCCGCCCGGGTAGCGGGGAACATAGCACAGATACGCAGTATTTT
>few|14|-|TRBJ2-5|TRBV6-6
CASRGGTGGGTQYF
TGTGCCAGCAGAGGAGGCACAGGTGGCGGGACCCAGTACTTC
>-|15|-|TRBJ2-5|TRBV6-2/TRBV6-3
CASSGLRTEKVEQYF
TGTGCCAGCAGCGGTCTGCGGACCGAGAAGGTAGAGCAGTACTTC
>-|14|-|TRBJ1-1|TRBV29-1
CSVREGGGGTEAFF
TGCAGCGTTCGGGAGGGGGGGGGTGGCACTGAAGCTTTCTTT
>-|17|TRBD1|TRBJ1-2|TRBV28
CASSTNRGAHVLYGYTF
TGTGCCAGCAGTACAAACAGGGGGGCGCATGTCCTCTATGGCTACACCTTC
>-|15|-|TRBJ2-6|TRBV2
CASSEAGQGANVLTF
TGTGCCAGCAGTGAAGCCGGGCAGGGAGCCAACGTCCTGACTTTC
>-|13|-|TRBJ2-1|TRBV12-3/TRBV12-4
CASSPRTDNEQFF
TGTGCCAGCAGTCCCCGGACAGACAATGAGCAGTTCTTC
>-|15|-|TRBJ2-1|TRBV7-2
CASSLGNREYNEQFF
TGTGCCAGCAGCTTGGGCAACAGGGAGTACAATGAGCAGTTCTTC
>-|14|TRBD1|TRBJ2-4|TRBV20-1
CSASQGVAKNIQYF
TGCAGTGCGTCCCAGGGGGTAGCCAAAAACATTCAGTACTTC
>-|16|TRBD2|TRBJ2-1|TRBV6-1
CASSFGLAGDYNEQFF
TGTGCCAGCAGTTTTGGACTAGCGGGGGACTACAATGAGCAGTTCTTC
>-|14|TRBD1|TRBJ2-7|TRBV7-2
CASSLTGGIDEQYF
TGTGCCAGCAGCTTGACAGGGGGTATCGACGAGCAGTACTTC
>-|15|-|TRBJ1-6|TRBV9
CASSALAQANSPLHF
TGTGCCAGCAGCGCGTTGGCACAGGCGAATTCACCCCTCCACTTT
>once|16|-|TRBJ2-2|TRBV4-1
CASSQDGEVGQGELFF
TGCGCCAGCAGCCAAGATGGGGAGGTCGGGCAAGGGGAGCTGTTTTTT
>-|15|TRBD1|TRBJ2-2|TRBV12-3/TRBV12-4
CASSAGGKDPGELFF
TGTGCCAGCAGCGCAGGGGGAAAGGACCCCGGGGAGCTGTTTTTT
>-|14|TRBD2|TRBJ2-7|TRBV9
CASSPASGSSEQYF
TGTGCCAGCAGCCCAGCTAGCGGGAGCTCCGAGCAGTACTTC
>few|12|-|TRBJ1-1|TRBV20-1
CSASQGRTEAFF
TGCAGTGCTAGTCAGGGGCGAACTGAAGCTTTCTTT
>-|15|-|TRBJ2-2|TRBV9
CASSETAMNTGELFF
TGTGCCAGCAGCGAGACAGCTATGAACACCGGGGAGCTGTTTTTT
>many|14|TRBD1|TRBJ1-2|TRBV7-2
CASSGTDRVRGYTF
TGTGCCAGCAGCGGCACGGACAGGGTGAGGGGCTACACCTTC
>-|13|-|TRBJ2-1|TRBV20-1
CSARRGAGNEQFF
TGCAGTGCTCGTCGGGGGGCTGGCAATGAGCAGTTCTTC
>-|14|-|TRBJ2-3|TRBV11-2
CASSPATTTDTQYF
TGTGCCAGCAGCCCTGCGACCACCACAGATACGCAGTATTTT
>once|15|TRBD1|TRBJ1-1|TRBV5-5
CASSPRDRANTEAFF
TGTGCCAGCAGCCCGAGGGACAGGGCGAACACTGAAGCTTTCTTT
>-|15|TRBD1|TRBJ2-5|TRBV10-3
CAISAFDRGGDEQYF
TGTGCCATCAGTGCATTCGACAGGGGGGGAGATGAGCAGTACTTC
>-|15|-|TRBJ2-7|TRBV4-3
CASSQISGASYEQYF
TGCGCCAGCAGCCAAATAAGCGGAGCATCCTACGAGCAGTACTTC
>-|13|-|TRBJ2-1|TRBV20-1
CSASPSPYNEQFF
TGCAGTGCTAGCCCTAGCCCCTACAATGAGCAGTTCTTC
>-|15|TRBD1|TRBJ2-1|TRBV25-1
CASSKQGARYNEQFF
TGTGCCAGCAGTAAACAGGGGGCACGTTACAATGAGCAGTTCTTC
>-|14|-|TRBJ1-1|TRBV7-8
CASSLGQADTEAFF
TGTGCCAGCAGCTTAGGCCAGGCGGACACTGAAGCTTTCTTT
>few|16|TRBD1|TRBJ1-6|TRBV12-3/TRBV12-4
CASSFLVGQGFSPLHF
TGTGCCAGCAGTTTTTTGGTGGGACAGGGTTTCTCACCCCTCCACTTT
>-|12|-|TRBJ2-1|TRBV20-1
CSALPPPREQFF
TGCAGTGCCCTCCCGCCCCCGAGAGAGCAGTTCTTC
>few|15|TRBD1|TRBJ2-3|TRBV6-2/TRBV6-3
CASRPGTGSTDTQYF
TGTGCCAGCAGACCCGGGACAGGGAGCACAGATACGCAGTATTTT
>-|23|-|TRBJ2-7|TRBV12-3/TRBV12-4
CASSFLIPGQGSPTSGDHYEQYF
TGTGCCAGCAGTTTCCTTATCCCGGGACAGGGGTCCCCGACTAGCGGAGATCACTACGAGCAGTACTTC
>-|13|-|TRBJ1-1|TRBV6-5
CARSPRVSSEAFF
TGTGCCCGCAGCCCCAGGGTTTCTTCTGAAGCTTTCTTT
>-|12|TRBD1|TRBJ1-2|TRBV27
CASSPRQGGYTF
TGTGCCAGCAGTCCCAGACAGGGTGGCTACACCTTC
>few|13|-|TRBJ2-3|TRBV28
CASSGQALDTQYF
TGTGCCAGCAGTGGTCAGGCTCTCGACACGCAGTATTTT
>-|17|TRBD1|TRBJ1-1|TRBV3-1
CASSHDRRTGGNTEAFF
TGTGCCAGCAGCCATGACAGACGGACAGGGGGGAACACTGAAGCTTTCTTT
>few|14|-|TRBJ2-7|TRBV7-2
CASSSGALPYEQYF
TGTGCCAGCAGTTCCGGGGCCCTCCCCTACGAGCAGTACTTC
>-|14|-|TRBJ2-1|TRBV12-3/TRBV12-4
CASSTSGTYNEQFF
TGTGCCAGCAGTACTAGTGGAACCTACAATGAGCAGTTCTTC
>-|14|-|TRBJ2-7|TRBV28
CASSLSSSYYEQYF
TGTGCCAGCAGTTTAAGCTCGAGCTACTACGAGCAGTACTTC
>-|16|TRBD1|TRBJ1-2|TRBV5-8
CASSSGTGGQSYGYTF
TGTGCCAGCAGCTCCGGGACAGGGGGCCAGAGTTATGGCTACACCTTC
>-|16|TRBD2|TRBJ2-3|TRBV6-1
CASSEGISGTTDTQYF
TGTGCCAGCAGTGAAGGGATTAGCGGGACCACAGATACGCAGTATTTT
>-|21|TRBD1|TRBJ2-7|TRBV5-1
CASSSPTQEGAPTRISYEQYF
TGCGCCAGCAGCTCCCCGACTCAAGAGGGGGCACCCACAAGGATTAGCTACGAGCAGTACTTC
>-|16|-|TRBJ1-2|TRBV7-9
CASSLAETELNYGYTF
TGTGCCAGCAGCTTAGCGGAGACAGAGTTGAACTATGGCTACACCTTC
>-|19|TRBD2|TRBJ2-5|TRBV25-1
CASSYPETWTSGLRETQYF
TGTGCCAGCAGTTATCCGGAAACGTGGACTAGCGGGTTGAGGGAGACCCAGTACTTC
>-|13|-|TRBJ1-1|TRBV20-1
CSAARAENTEAFF
TGCAGTGCGGCCCGGGCCGAGAACACTGAAGCTTTCTTT
>-|15|-|TRBJ2-1|TRBV12-3/TRBV12-4
CASTWSGSSYNEQFF
TGTGCCAGCACCTGGAGCGGCAGCTCCTACAATGAGCAGTTCTTC
>few|16|TRBD1|TRBJ1-5|TRBV12-3/TRBV12-4
CASSLGPRGSNQPQHF
TGTGCCAGCAGTTTGGGGCCCAGGGGGAGCAATCAGCCCCAGCATTTT
>-|15|TRBD1|TRBJ1-5|TRBV10-3
CAIRADRESNQPQHF
TGTGCCATCAGGGCGGACAGGGAAAGCAATCAGCCCCAGCATTTT
>few|15|TRBD1|TRBJ2-7|TRBV18
CASSPRQGARYEQYF
TGTGCCAGCTCACCACGTCAGGGGGCAAGGTACGAGCAGTACTTC
>many|13|TRBD2|TRBJ2-1|TRBV29-1
CSVGLAGYNEQFF
TGCAGCGTTGGTCTAGCGGGCTACAATGAGCAGTTCTTC
>-|17|TRBD2|TRBJ2-1|TRBV20-1
CSARQREGRGSYNEQFF
TGCAGTGCTAGACAGCGGGAGGGCCGTGGCTCCTACAATGAGCAGTTCTTC
>-|13|-|TRBJ2-3|TRBV9
CASSAEFPDTQYF
TGTGCCAGCAGCGCGGAGTTCCCAGATACGCAGTATTTT